The 26 T cell receptor beta chains below all came from one sample that was sequenced in a study of post-analysis software for immune sequencing data. Study observations and caveats: The five TRBV segments detected at higher frequency in patients than in controls included TRBV5-6, TRBV5-1 and TRBV20-1.

No cognate antigen is known for these TCRs. Unique molecular identifiers had been added to the TCR beta cDNA libraries. One entry per CDR3 protein, called by TCRdb with MiXCR from the PCR reads. Of about 570,000 distinct CDR3 sequences in the sample, 34% were seen once. The sequenced material came from blood. The receptors were gathered from a girl between 2 and 17 years old with multiple sclerosis.

The genes are TRBV5-6 and TRBJ2-5; the match to TRBD2 covers 9 bases. The V gene end was trimmed by 0 bases and the J gene end by 3 bases; junction bases not matched to a gene: 12. This CDR3 has 18 amino acids. Germline V gene lookup returns CDR1 SGHDT and CDR2 YYEEEE. In nucleotides, the CDR3 is TGTGCCAGCAGCTTGGCCGTAGCGGGGGACCCCGCCAAAGAGACCCAGTACTTC. It is translated as CASSLAVAGDPAKETQYF.

The rearrangement links TRBV5-6 to TRBJ2-3, with 7 positions matching TRBD1. CDR1 is SGHDT, CDR2 YYEEEE, per germline. V was clipped by 4 bases and J by 3 bases; unmatched bases: 5. The CDR3 length is 14 residues. CDR3 sequence (DNA): TGTGCCAGCAGCACGGACAGGATTACAGATACGCAGTATTTT. Translating gives CASSTDRITDTQYF.

This clonotype was detected only once. At one of its ends the junction is not consistent with the germline gene, which may arise from a read error. The rearrangement links TRBV12-3 or TRBV12-4 to TRBJ2-2; 9 bases line up with TRBD1. The CDR3 consists of 18 residues. CDR3 residues: CASSLLPPGTGYTGERFF. CDR3 in DNA: TGTGCCAGCAGCCTTTTGCCCCCCGGGACAGGGTACACCGGGGAGCGGTTTTTT.

In this sample, this clonotype turned up a few times. This chain joins TRBV4-1 and TRBJ1-1; D not certain. The CDR3 is 16 amino acids. V was pared by 0 bases and J by 3 bases, with 14 bases between. The V gene's germline CDR1 is MGHRA and CDR2 YSYEKL. The CDR3 sequence: CASSQDRSVLDTEAFF. In DNA form, the CDR3 reads TGCGCCAGCAGCCAAGATAGAAGCGTCCTAGACACTGAAGCTTTCTTT.

Points on this clonotype: Compared with germline, one end of the junction differs, possibly owing to a read error. This chain joins TRBV29-1 and TRBJ2-7, with 7 bases fitting TRBD2. The CDR3 is 12 amino acids. CDR1 is SQVTM, CDR2 ANQGSEA, per germline. DNA for the CDR3: TGCGGCGTTGAGGGCGGGGGTTACGAGCAGTACTTC. It codes for CGVEGGGYEQYF.

In its sample, this clonotype was seen a few times. The genes are TRBV6-1 and TRBJ2-5; possible D gene TRBD2, 6 bases. The V gene's germline CDR1 is MNHNS and CDR2 SASEGT. CDR3 length: 14 amino acids. Trimming pared 2 bases from V and 5 bases from J, leaving 12 bases between. CDR3: CASSEKGGLETQYF. CDR3 coding DNA: TGTGCCAGCAGTGAAAAGGGAGGATTGGAGACCCAGTACTTC.

In this sample, this clonotype turned up a few times. The J gene is TRBJ2-1, the V gene TRBV12-3 or TRBV12-4; possibly TRBD2 for D (6 bases). This CDR3 region has 15 residues. V dropped 7 bases and J dropped 0 bases, with 13 bases sitting between them. Here the CDR3 reads CASTPTRSSYNEQFF. CDR3 coding DNA: TGTGCCAGCACCCCGACTAGGAGCTCCTACAATGAGCAGTTCTTC.

This clonotype appeared a few times. DNA for the CDR3: TGCAGTGGGATCCCACTAGCGGGGTCTCGGGAGACCCAGTACTTC. This gives the protein CSGIPLAGSRETQYF. The V call is TRBV20-1, the J call TRBJ2-7; 10 bases agree with TRBD2. The J call is uncertain, as TRBJ2-5 better fits the DNA end. The CDR3 totals 15 residues. Germline V CDR1 and CDR2: DFQATT, SNEGSKA (reference sequence).

The V call is TRBV12-3 or TRBV12-4, the J call TRBJ2-5; TRBD1 matches 8 bases. This CDR3 has 12 amino acids. The V gene end was trimmed by 4 bases and the J gene end by 5 bases; junction bases not matched to a gene: 0. The CDR3 region has the DNA TGTGCCAGCAGTTGGGACAGGGAGACCCAGTACTTC. This encodes CASSWDRETQYF.

The chain has TRBV7-9 and TRBJ1-4; 9 bases align to TRBD1. Trimming took 5 bases from V and 1 from J; bases not matched to a gene: 14. The CDR3 covers 19 residues. From germline, CDR1 is SEHNR and CDR2 FQNEAQ (reference sequence). The CDR3 bases are TGTGCCAGCAGCAAGGGTACAGGGGGCGATTTGTTAACTAATGAAAAACTGTTTTTT. It codes for CASSKGTGGDLLTNEKLFF.

The chain joins TRBV11-2 to TRBJ2-4; D remains ambiguous. CDR3 length: 12 residues. Germline V gene lookup returns CDR1 SGHAT and CDR2 FQNNGV. V was cut by 1 base and J by 6 bases, with 4 bases left in between. The CDR3 sequence is CASSLGVNIQYF. The CDR3 DNA follows: TGTGCCAGCAGCTTAGGCGTAAACATTCAGTACTTC.

This clonotype was observed a handful of times. This rearrangement joins TRBV4-1 to TRBJ2-3, with TRBD2 identical over 9 bases. V lost 0 bases, J lost 3 bases, and 4 bases stayed unmatched. The germline V gene has CDR1 MGHRA and CDR2 YSYEKL. The CDR3 consists of 16 residues. The DNA for the CDR3 is TGCGCCAGCAGCCAAGATAGCGGGGGCCTTACAGATACGCAGTATTTT. Encoded protein: CASSQDSGGLTDTQYF.

The rearrangement joins TRBV20-1 to TRBJ2-1; D possibly corresponds to TRBD1 (5 bases). CDR1 DFQATT and CDR2 SNEGSKA come from the germline V gene (reference sequence). The CDR3 sequence is 12 residues long. V shed 2 bases and J shed 5 bases, with 7 bases lying between them. CDR3 DNA sequence: TGCAGTGCTAGACAGGGAAACAATGAGCAGTTCTTC. Translation: CSARQGNNEQFF.

This clonotype was counted only a few times. The chain recombines TRBV20-1 with TRBJ1-5; D may be TRBD1 (6 bases). The germline gives CDR1 DFQATT, CDR2 SNEGSKA (reference sequence). The ends were cut back, 6 bases at V and 1 base at J, with 10 bases in the middle. CDR3 length equals 13 residues. This chain's CDR3 is CSAFQGSNQPQHF. The CDR3 DNA follows: TGCAGTGCCTTTCAGGGGAGCAATCAGCCCCAGCATTTT.

This clonotype was seen only a few times. V and J are TRBV4-2 and TRBJ1-5, with TRBD1 as a possible D gene (6 bases). The germline gives CDR1 LGHNA, CDR2 YNFKEQ. Trimming left V 6 bases short and J 3 bases short, with 12 bases between. The CDR3 spans 14 residues. CDR3 residues: CASRRVGANQPQHF. CDR3 sequence (DNA): TGTGCCAGCAGACGGGTGGGGGCCAATCAGCCCCAGCATTTT.

J is TRBJ2-5 and V is TRBV27; D could derive from TRBD1 or TRBD2 (6 bases each). The CDR3 consists of 17 residues. V was pared by 3 bases and J by 5 bases, with 22 bases between. Germline V lookup: CDR1 MNHEY, CDR2 SMNVEV (reference sequence). The CDR3 here is CASSFDSGAPFQETQYF. The CDR3 nucleotides read TGTGCCAGCAGTTTTGATTCGGGGGCCCCTTTTCAGGAGACCCAGTACTTC.

The CDR3 DNA reads as TGCGCCAGCAGCCAGGGTAGCGACGAGCAGTACTTC. As protein: CASSQGSDEQYF. The chain has TRBV5-1 and TRBJ2-7; the D call may be TRBD1 or TRBD2 (5 bases each). The CDR3 loop spans 12 amino acids. Between the trimmed V and J ends, which lost 4 bases and 5 bases, there was a span of 10 bases. Looked up from germline, CDR1 is SGHRS and CDR2 is YFSETQ. Using reference TRBV5-1 and TRBJ2-7 for the parts outside the CDR3, the full variable domain is KAGVTQTPRYLIKTRGQQVTLSCSPISGHRSVSWYQQTPGQGLQFLFEYFSETQRNKGNFPGRFSGRQFSNSRSEMNVSTLELGDSALYLCASSQGSDEQYFGPGTRLTVT.

There are a few counts of this clonotype. The chain joins TRBV27 to TRBJ1-2; 7 bases agree with TRBD1. Looked up from germline, CDR1 is MNHEY and CDR2 is SMNVEV (reference sequence). CDR3 length: 14 residues. V was pared by 6 bases and J by 0 bases, with 4 bases of the junction left unmatched. The DNA for the CDR3 is TGTGCCAGCAGCCAGGGACAGACTAACTATGGCTACACCTTC. Amino acids: CASSQGQTNYGYTF.

The rearrangement joins TRBV3-1 to TRBJ2-7; 9 positions match TRBD1. The germline V gene has CDR1 LGHDT and CDR2 YNNKEL (reference sequence). The V gene end was trimmed by 4 bases and the J gene end by 7 bases; junction bases not matched to a gene: 14. The CDR3 has 16 residues. The CDR3 spells CASSLPSGTGRQEQYF. Written as DNA, the CDR3 is TGTGCCAGCAGCCTCCCGTCTGGGACAGGGCGTCAGGAGCAGTACTTC.

This clonotype has ten or more counts. This rearrangement joins TRBV29-1 to TRBJ2-5, with D possibly being TRBD1 (5 bases). Looked up from germline, CDR1 is SQVTM and CDR2 is ANQGSEA. The germline V and J ends were trimmed by 2 bases and 5 bases, with 12 bases remaining between them. This CDR3 contains 13 residues. The CDR3 DNA reads TGCAGCGTTGAACTCCCGACAGAGGAGACCCAGTACTTC. Translating it yields CSVELPTEETQYF. The whole variable domain, filled in from reference TRBV29-1 and TRBJ2-5, reads SAVISQKPSRDICQRGTSLTIQCQVDSQVTMMFWYRQQPGQSLTLIATANQGSEATYESGFVIDKFPISRPNLTFSTLTVSNMSPEDSSIYLCSVELPTEETQYFGPGTRLLVL.

A few counts support this clonotype. The rearrangement joins TRBV7-9 to TRBJ1-4, with 7 positions matching TRBD1. CDR3 length: 15 residues. V dropped 5 bases and J dropped 5; count of bases not matched to a gene: 8. In germline, CDR1 is SEHNR, CDR2 FQNEAQ (reference sequence). The CDR3 DNA is TGTGCCAGCAGCCGTGGGACAGCTCAGAATGAAAAACTGTTTTTT. It specifies CASSRGTAQNEKLFF.

Remarks on this clonotype: A read error may explain this, as a much larger clone is one base away. The chain links TRBV20-1 to TRBJ2-5; a weak D match, TRBD1 (6 bases). CDR3 size: 11 residues. Germline V gene data show CDR1 as DFQATT and CDR2 as SNEGSKA (reference sequence). CDR3 protein: CSADSQETRYF. CDR3 bases: TGCAGTGCGGACAGCCAAGAGACCCGGTACTTC.

V gene TRBV28 combines with J gene TRBJ1-1; D unclear. Germline CDR1 MDHEN, CDR2 SYDVKM. The CDR3 has 12 residues. V was cut by 4 bases and J by 7 bases, with 10 bases left in between. CDR3 protein: CASSWEGFEAFF. The CDR3 DNA reads as TGTGCCAGCAGTTGGGAGGGATTTGAAGCTTTCTTT.

The J gene is TRBJ2-5, the V gene TRBV7-2; a weak D match, TRBD2 (5 bases). In germline, CDR1 is SGHTA, CDR2 FQGNSA. The CDR3 is made up of 13 amino acids. The germline V and J ends were trimmed by 3 bases and 7 bases, with 12 bases remaining between them. The CDR3 DNA reads TGTGCCAGCAGCTTTGAGGGTGCGGGGACCCAGTACTTC. Amino acids: CASSFEGAGTQYF.

This clonotype has a handful of counts. The chain has TRBV15 and TRBJ2-1, with D perhaps matching TRBD1 (5 bases). Per germline, CDR1 LNHNV and CDR2 YYDKDF (reference sequence). Trimming removed 3 bases at V and 5 bases at J, with 11 bases between. The CDR3 length is 14 residues. The CDR3 coding sequence is TGTGCCACCAGCAGGGCAGGGTCGGACAATGAGCAGTTCTTC. Its translation is CATSRAGSDNEQFF.

This clonotype was seen a few times. This chain joins TRBV12-3 or TRBV12-4 and TRBJ1-2, with D maybe TRBD1 (5 bases). Trimming stripped 6 bases from V and 5 bases from J, with 13 bases between. There are 13 residues in the CDR3. CDR3 protein: CASRSRGNYGYTF. In nucleotides, the CDR3 is TGTGCCAGCAGGTCCCGGGGCAATTATGGCTACACCTTC.